Sequencing of this T cell receptor (beta chain) was carried out in a study of beta chain features in type 1 diabetes. V shed 0 bases and J shed 0 bases, with 12 bases lying between them. Germline values: CDR1 LGHNA, CDR2 YSLEER. The CDR3 has 17 residues. The study's findings and limits: Short templates might get an advantage during PCR, and this would be equal in patients and controls.

Note on this clone: The target antigen is unknown.

All of the isolated RNA was reverse transcribed, so expressed TCRB transcripts were sequenced. The method was immunoSEQ multiplex PCR; TCRdb's version includes in-frame clones alone and lacks a portion of them. The sample has around 240,000 clones; about 71% are singletons. The sequencing sample was made of naive CD4+ T cells from blood. The chain carries TRBV4-3 and TRBJ2-1, with D perhaps matching TRBD1 or TRBD2 (5 bases each). The receptor was isolated from a man aged 25 to 40 in good health. The CDR3 coding sequence is TGCGCCAGCAGCCAAGAACCAGCGGACACCTCCTACAATGAGCAGTTCTTC. Translation gives CASSQEPADTSYNEQFF.